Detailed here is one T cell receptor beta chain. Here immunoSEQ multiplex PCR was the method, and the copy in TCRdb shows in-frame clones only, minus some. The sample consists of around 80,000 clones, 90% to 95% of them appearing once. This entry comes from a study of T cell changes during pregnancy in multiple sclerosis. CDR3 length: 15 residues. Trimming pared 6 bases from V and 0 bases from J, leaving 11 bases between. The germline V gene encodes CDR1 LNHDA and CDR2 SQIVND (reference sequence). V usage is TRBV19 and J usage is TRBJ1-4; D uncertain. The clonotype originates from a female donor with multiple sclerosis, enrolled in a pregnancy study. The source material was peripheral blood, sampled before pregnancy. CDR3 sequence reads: CASRNSPATNEKLFF. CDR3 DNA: TGTGCCAGTAGGAACAGTCCTGCAACTAATGAAAAACTGTTTTTT.